A single sample gave rise to the 20 T cell receptor beta chains below, sequenced in a study of beta chain features in type 1 diabetes. General study findings and limits: In all four CD4+ subsets, TCRB CDR3 length was significantly, moderately reduced in type 1 diabetes.

Their antigens remain unidentified. cDNA synthesis used the whole RNA isolate, giving expressed TCRB sequences. The data were produced by immunoSEQ multiplex PCR, yet TCRdb's version contains in-frame clones alone and is incomplete. Of about 300,000 clones detected, approximately 13% appear once; the ten largest clones hold 0.013% to 0.015%. Sequencing was performed on naive CD4+ T cells from blood. These TCRs come from a woman younger than 30 with type 1 diabetes.

This clone was detected only a few times. This rearrangement joins TRBV10-2 to TRBJ2-3; D not certain. CDR3 length equals 13 residues. The germline CDR1 and CDR2 sequences are WSHSY and SAAADI. Trimming stripped 6 bases from V and 6 bases from J, with 13 bases between. The CDR3 spells CASRSGGLDTQYF. Here the CDR3 DNA reads TGCGCCAGCAGAAGTGGCGGCTTGGATACGCAGTATTTT.

The chain recombines TRBV5-4 with TRBJ1-2; D remains unclear. The CDR3 runs to 14 residues. CDR1 and CDR2 from the germline V gene are SGHNT and YYREEE (reference sequence). The V and J ends lost 0 bases and 2 bases respectively, with 8 bases between them. Written as DNA, the CDR3 is TGTGCCAGCAGCTTGGGTCAGTGGAACTATGGCTACACCTTC. This encodes CASSLGQWNYGYTF.

The chain carries TRBV7-9 and TRBJ2-1; D uncertain. Germline values: CDR1 SEHNR, CDR2 FQNEAQ (reference sequence). Trimming cost V 1 base and J 4 bases, with 8 bases left between them. This CDR3 has 14 amino acids. The CDR3 DNA follows: TGTGCCAGCAGCTTAGGCCAGTGGTACAATGAGCAGTTCTTC. Translation: CASSLGQWYNEQFF.

CDR3 residues: CASSQGIGQGWNQPQHF. Written as DNA, the CDR3 is TGTGCCAGCTCTCAAGGGATTGGACAGGGTTGGAATCAGCCCCAGCATTTT. The chain carries TRBV18 and TRBJ1-5; 8 bases line up with TRBD1. The junction had 14 bases not matched to a gene; V was cut back by 6 bases and J by 4 bases. This CDR3 has 17 residues. Germline assignment: CDR1 KGHSH and CDR2 LQKENI.

This chain uses TRBV11-2 with TRBJ2-2; possibly TRBD2 for D (5 bases). The CDR3 loop spans 14 amino acids. Per germline, CDR1 SGHAT and CDR2 FQNNGV. The ends were cut back, 7 bases at V and 6 bases at J, with 15 bases in the middle. The CDR3 reads CASKIRELAGELFF. CDR3 coding DNA: TGTGCCAGCAAAATCCGGGAATTGGCCGGGGAGCTGTTTTTT.

V is TRBV9 and J is TRBJ2-1; 8 bases are a match to TRBD1. This CDR3 region has 15 residues. The ends lost 6 bases at V and 4 bases at J; junction bases unmatched: 9. In germline, CDR1 is SGDLS, CDR2 YYNGEE. In nucleotides, the CDR3 is TGTGCCAGCAACCTACAGGGACAGGTTTACAATGAGCAGTTCTTC. It specifies CASNLQGQVYNEQFF.

This rearrangement joins TRBV20-1 to TRBJ1-2; D not resolved. With 3 bases removed from V and 10 bases from J, the gap between germline ends came to 12 bases. Germline-derived CDR1 and CDR2 are DFQATT and SNEGSKA (reference sequence). The CDR3 consists of 11 residues. The CDR3 spells CSASHTPYYTF. Written as DNA, the CDR3 is TGCAGTGCTAGTCACACACCGTACTACACCTTC.

The gene calls are TRBV4-2 and TRBJ2-2; D is unclear. Germline assignment: CDR1 LGHNA and CDR2 YNFKEQ. With 0 bases removed from V and 6 bases from J, the gap between germline ends came to 8 bases. The CDR3 is 14 amino acids. CDR3 bases: TGTGCCAGCAGCCAAGATGGGCCCGCCGGGGAGCTGTTTTTT. As protein: CASSQDGPAGELFF.

There are a few counts of this clone. The V and J genes are TRBV7-9 and TRBJ2-5, with D unclear. CDR1 and CDR2 (germline): SEHNR, FQNEAQ (reference sequence). CDR3 size: 12 residues. V lost 6 bases to trimming and J lost 7 bases, with 12 bases between them. Here the CDR3 reads CASSFQSGTQYF. The CDR3 DNA reads as TGTGCCAGCAGTTTTCAATCGGGGACCCAGTACTTC.

The CDR3 region is CASSLTSGNTGELFF. The DNA of the CDR3 is TGTGCCAGCAGTTTGACTAGCGGGAACACCGGGGAGCTGTTTTTT. The chain uses TRBV7-2 and TRBJ2-2, with 9 bases that match TRBD2. J lost 1 base, V lost 6 bases, and 3 bases had no gene match. CDR3 length: 15 amino acids. Per the germline V gene, CDR1 is SGHTA and CDR2 is FQGNSA. The whole variable domain, filled in from reference TRBV7-2 and TRBJ2-2, reads GAGVSQSPSNKVTEKGKDVELRCDPISGHTALYWYRQSLGQGLEFLIYFQGNSAPDKSGLPSDRFSAERTGGSVSTLTIQRTQQEDSAVYLCASSLTSGNTGELFFGEGSRLTVL.

V usage is TRBV5-6 and J usage is TRBJ1-4; D is possibly TRBD1 (6 bases). This CDR3 region has 14 residues. With 1 base removed from V and 4 bases from J, the gap between germline ends came to 8 bases. The germline CDR1 and CDR2 sequences are SGHDT and YYEEEE. The CDR3 reads CASSLTGLNEKLFF. The CDR3 DNA is TGTGCCAGCAGCTTGACAGGGCTTAATGAAAAACTGTTTTTT.

This clone has more than one count but fewer than ten. The rearrangement joins TRBV27 to TRBJ2-7; 9 nucleotides match TRBD1. The CDR3 runs to 15 residues. The germline V gene encodes CDR1 MNHEY and CDR2 SMNVEV (reference sequence). The trim removed 2 bases at V and 2 bases at J, leaving 4 bases unmatched. The CDR3 here is CASSLRWDRAYEQYF. In nucleotides, the CDR3 is TGTGCCAGCAGTTTAAGGTGGGACAGGGCCTACGAGCAGTACTTC.

This clone appeared a few times. V and J are TRBV19 and TRBJ2-3, with a possible D match to TRBD2 (5 bases). Germline CDR1 LNHDA, CDR2 SQIVND (reference sequence). Trimming cost V 3 bases and J 0 bases, with 7 bases left between them. This CDR3 is built from 14 residues. CDR3 in amino acids: CASSMKRSTDTQYF. CDR3 in DNA: TGTGCCAGTAGTATGAAGCGGAGCACAGATACGCAGTATTTT.

This clone occurred a few times. The rearrangement links TRBV19 to TRBJ1-5; TRBD1 might be the D (6 bases). CDR3 length: 17 residues. Deletions cut 6 bases from V and 4 bases from J, with 22 bases between. In germline, CDR1 is LNHDA, CDR2 SQIVND (reference sequence). For the CDR3, the DNA is TGTGCCAGTAGCCCCGGGGGCGGGGGCGAGTGGAATCAGCCCCAGCATTTT. The encoded protein is CASSPGGGGEWNQPQHF.

This clone was counted only a few times. The CDR3 region is CASSQSRTSGNEENTQYF. DNA for the CDR3: TGTGCCAGCAGCCAATCCCGGACTAGTGGGAATGAAGAGAATACGCAGTATTTT. This sequence joins TRBV4-2 and TRBJ2-3; 7 nucleotides line up with TRBD2. This CDR3 contains 18 residues. With 2 bases clipped from V and 7 bases from J, the junction kept 18 bases outside the gene matches. The germline V gene encodes CDR1 LGHNA and CDR2 YNFKEQ.

The V gene is TRBV18, the J gene TRBJ1-4, with a weak D call TRBD1 (6 bases). The V end lost 1 base, the J end lost 3 bases, and 12 bases lay between the germline ends. The CDR3 length is 16 residues. The germline gives CDR1 KGHSH, CDR2 LQKENI. CDR3 sequence reads: CASSPLGPGANEKLFF. In DNA form, the CDR3 reads TGTGCCAGCTCACCACTAGGGCCAGGGGCTAATGAAAAACTGTTTTTT.

V usage is TRBV7-2 and J usage is TRBJ1-1, with D tentatively TRBD1 (5 bases). V was clipped by 5 bases and J by 5 bases, with 12 bases between them. Germline V gives CDR1 SGHTA, CDR2 FQGNSA. The CDR3 runs to 13 residues. The CDR3 region is CASSTDTWTEAFF. CDR3 nucleotide sequence: TGTGCCAGCAGCACGGACACTTGGACTGAAGCTTTCTTT.

V is TRBV15 and J is TRBJ2-3; 10 bases match TRBD2. CDR1 is LNHNV and CDR2 is YYDKDF in the germline V gene (reference sequence). This CDR3 region has 15 residues. Unmatched junction bases numbered 4, after V lost 4 bases and J lost 3 bases. The CDR3: CATSTPSGSTDTQYF. In nucleotides, the CDR3 is TGTGCCACCAGCACCCCTAGCGGGAGTACAGATACGCAGTATTTT.

This clone has just one count. The chain couples TRBV19 to TRBJ2-1, with 11 positions matching TRBD2. Germline-derived CDR1 and CDR2 are LNHDA and SQIVND (reference sequence). The CDR3 has 14 amino acids. V lost 7 bases and J lost 11; bases outside the gene matches: 10. Here the CDR3 DNA reads TGTGCCAGTATTCCACTAGCGGGAGCCGACCAGCAGTTCTTC. This encodes CASIPLAGADQQFF.

This clone appeared a few times. The chain joins TRBV29-1 to TRBJ2-1, with 10 bases matching TRBD2. This CDR3 contains 14 residues. V shed 5 bases and J 4 bases; nucleotides not matched to a gene: 5. The germline V gene encodes CDR1 SQVTM and CDR2 ANQGSEA. In DNA, the CDR3 is TGCAGCGTTCGACCGGGACTAGCGTACAATGAGCAGTTCTTC. Translation gives CSVRPGLAYNEQFF.